The 11 T cell receptor beta chains below all came from one sample that was sequenced in a study of T-cell reconstitution after alpha-beta-depleted transplantation in children. Preparing the TCRbeta library involved the use of unique molecular identifiers. TCRdb re-called the PCR reads with MiXCR, one entry per CDR3 protein. The data show roughly 300,000 distinct CDR3 sequences, 9.9% seen once. This sample comprised PBMCs from the stem cell graft donor, obtained from the stem cell graft. The receptors were gathered from a human donor who donated a stem cell graft to a child with SCID.

CDR3 coding DNA: TGCGCCAGCAGCTTAGTCCCGGGAACCGGGGAGCTGTTTTTT. Its protein is CASSLVPGTGELFF. V gene TRBV5-1 combines with J gene TRBJ2-2; TRBD2 might be the D (5 bases). The CDR3 is made up of 14 amino acids. With 2 bases removed from V and 5 bases from J, the gap between germline ends came to 10 bases. The germline V gene has CDR1 SGHRS and CDR2 YFSETQ.

A few counts support this clonotype. The chain recombines TRBV27 with TRBJ2-1, with D possibly matching TRBD2 (6 bases). This CDR3 spans 15 amino acids. The germline V gene has CDR1 MNHEY and CDR2 SMNVEV (reference sequence). V lost 5 bases to trimming and J lost 4 bases, with 15 bases between them. The CDR3 loop is CASSGPGTGYNEQFF. The CDR3 bases are TGTGCCAGCAGTGGCCCCGGGACTGGGTACAATGAGCAGTTCTTC.

The gene calls are TRBV7-8 and TRBJ1-5, with 9 bases aligning to TRBD1. V shed 1 base and J 4 bases; nucleotides not matched to a gene: 5. This CDR3 comprises 16 residues. Germline V lookup: CDR1 SGHVS, CDR2 FQNEAQ. The CDR3 protein is CASSLEQGASNQPQHF. The CDR3 DNA reads as TGTGCCAGCAGCTTAGAACAGGGGGCAAGTAATCAGCCCCAGCATTTT.

This clonotype was detected ten times or more. The V call is TRBV10-3, the J call TRBJ2-2; possibly TRBD2 for D (6 bases). Germline CDR1 is ENHRY and CDR2 is SYGVKD. The CDR3 runs 16 residues. V shed 3 bases and J shed 5 bases, with 16 bases lying between them. CDR3: CAISDHESGGTGELFF. DNA for the CDR3: TGTGCCATCAGTGATCATGAGTCTGGGGGGACCGGGGAGCTGTTTTTT.

This clonotype was counted many times. The V and J genes are TRBV3-1 and TRBJ1-5; D ambiguous. V was pared by 4 bases and J by 4 bases, with 11 bases between. Germline CDR1 LGHDT, CDR2 YNNKEL (reference sequence). This CDR3 has 14 amino acids. Here the CDR3 reads CASSLGFSNQPQHF. CDR3 sequence (DNA): TGTGCCAGCAGCCTGGGATTTTCGAATCAGCCCCAGCATTTT.

J is TRBJ2-3 and V is TRBV10-3, with 7 bases aligning to TRBD2. The germline V gene has CDR1 ENHRY and CDR2 SYGVKD. The CDR3 extends over 14 amino acids. V shed 4 bases, J shed 1 base, and the junction held 2 bases outside the gene matches. Written as DNA, the CDR3 is TGTGCCATCAGTGCTCTAGCGGGCACAGATACGCAGTATTTT. Translation gives CAISALAGTDTQYF.

This clonotype was observed many times. This sequence joins TRBV5-5 and TRBJ2-3; 7 positions match TRBD2. The CDR3 runs 14 residues. V was clipped by 0 bases and J by 4 bases; unmatched bases: 2. Germline CDR1 reads SGHKS; CDR2 reads YYEKEE (reference sequence). The CDR3 spells CASSLGLASDTQYF. The DNA of the CDR3 is TGTGCCAGCAGCTTGGGACTAGCATCAGATACGCAGTATTTT.

This clonotype showed up just a few times. V is TRBV20-1 and J is TRBJ2-2, with D maybe TRBD1 (6 bases). In germline, CDR1 is DFQATT, CDR2 SNEGSKA (reference sequence). The CDR3 sequence is 13 residues long. The ends were cut back, 2 bases at V and 5 bases at J, with 9 bases in the middle. The CDR3 reads CSARLQGTGELFF. CDR3 in DNA: TGCAGTGCTAGACTACAGGGTACCGGGGAGCTGTTTTTT.

This clonotype was counted a few times. The chain has TRBV5-5 and TRBJ2-1; TRBD1 aligns across 12 bases. This CDR3 is 15 amino acids long. The trim removed 5 bases at V and 7 bases at J, leaving 7 bases unmatched. From germline, CDR1 is SGHKS and CDR2 YYEKEE (reference sequence). CDR3 protein: CASRSGQGARNEQFF. CDR3 nucleotide sequence: TGTGCCAGCAGATCGGGACAGGGGGCGCGGAATGAGCAGTTCTTC.

This clonotype occurred a few times. The rearrangement joins TRBV20-1 to TRBJ1-2; TRBD1 matches 7 bases. The junction had 6 bases not matched to a gene; V was cut back by 3 bases and J by 8 bases. This CDR3 has 12 residues. Looked up from germline, CDR1 is DFQATT and CDR2 is SNEGSKA (reference sequence). The CDR3 here is CSASLGDSGYTF. In DNA form, the CDR3 reads TGCAGTGCTAGCTTGGGGGACAGCGGCTACACCTTC.

In this sample, this clonotype turned up a few times. This chain joins TRBV4-1 and TRBJ1-2, with a tentative D call TRBD1 (5 bases). The ends were cut back, 0 bases at V and 7 bases at J, with 15 bases in the middle. This CDR3 is 15 amino acids long. The germline V gene has CDR1 MGHRA and CDR2 YSYEKL. The CDR3 DNA reads TGCGCCAGCAGCCAAGAGGGACCGGCGGATGGTGGCTACACCTTC. Its translation: CASSQEGPADGGYTF.